These 32 T cell receptor beta chains share one sample of origin, sequenced in a study of CD8 T cells in Susac syndrome. An input of roughly 0.45 to 1 ug of RNA was subjected to reverse transcription using random hexamers. TCRdb independently ran MiXCR on the immunoSEQ multiplex PCR reads; one entry per CDR3 protein. Of more than 130,000 distinct CDR3 sequences in the sample, 94% were seen once. The sequenced sample was CD8+ T cells from PBMCs. The receptor source for this set is a human donor in good health.

V usage is TRBV25-1 and J usage is TRBJ1-1; D unclear. Germline CDR1 reads MGHDK; CDR2 reads SYGVNS. V was cut by 0 bases and J by 0 bases, with 8 bases left in between. The CDR3 covers 15 residues. In DNA form, the CDR3 reads TGTGCCAGCAGTGAATATGGAGGGATGAACACTGAAGCTTTCTTT. Protein sequence: CASSEYGGMNTEAFF.

This clonotype occurred a few times. The chain recombines TRBV15 with TRBJ2-5; D remains ambiguous. Germline values: CDR1 LNHNV, CDR2 YYDKDF (reference sequence). CDR3 size: 14 residues. Trimming left V 5 bases short and J 5 bases short, with 15 bases between. For the CDR3, the DNA is TGTGCCACCAGCCACCGTAGCTTAGGGGAGACCCAGTACTTC. Its protein is CATSHRSLGETQYF.

The rearrangement uses TRBV13 and TRBJ1-1; no clear D gene. Per the germline V gene, CDR1 is PRHDT and CDR2 is FYEKMQ (reference sequence). V shed 3 bases and J shed 5 bases, with 7 bases lying between them. The CDR3 loop spans 12 amino acids. The CDR3 nucleotides read TGTGCCAGCAGCTTCCCAAGGACTGAAGCTTTCTTT. Amino acids: CASSFPRTEAFF.

This chain uses TRBV24-1 with TRBJ2-7; maybe TRBD2 (6 bases). The CDR3 runs 13 residues. Germline V gene lookup returns CDR1 KGHDR and CDR2 SFDVKD. V lost 1 base and J 3 bases, leaving 6 bases between the germline ends. The CDR3 region has the DNA TGTGCCACCAGTGATTTCGGGGGCTACGAGCAGTACTTC. Encoded protein: CATSDFGGYEQYF.

The gene calls are TRBV21-1 and TRBJ2-2; no check of the table's D call, TRBD2, against the DNA was made. TRBV21-1 is termed a pseudogene. The CDR3 has 17 residues. The CDR3: CASSKYERVTNTGELFF. In DNA, the CDR3 is TGTGCCAGCAGCAAATATGAGCGGGTCACGAACACCGGGGAGCTGTTTTTT.

J is TRBJ2-2 and V is TRBV12-3 or TRBV12-4; D remains unclear. This CDR3 comprises 13 residues. With 6 bases removed from V and 1 base from J, the gap between germline ends came to 6 bases. CDR3 bases: TGTGCCAGCAGGGAGTTGAACACCGGGGAGCTGTTTTTT. Translated, it gives CASRELNTGELFF.

The chain is built from TRBV2 and TRBJ2-7; 11 bases are shared with TRBD1. This CDR3 spans 14 amino acids. CDR1 is SNHLY, CDR2 FYNNEI, per germline. V shed 10 bases, J shed 6 bases, and the junction held 11 bases outside the gene matches. This CDR3 is CATLLDRGLLEQYF. CDR3 bases: TGTGCCACCCTCCTGGACAGGGGGCTTCTCGAGCAGTACTTC.

This chain uses TRBV9 with TRBJ1-2; a possible D gene is TRBD1 (6 bases). Germline CDR1 reads SGDLS; CDR2 reads YYNGEE. V lost 3 bases to trimming and J lost 6 bases, with 15 bases between them. The CDR3 contains 14 residues. The CDR3 reads CASSAGTSVDGYTF. CDR3 nucleotides: TGTGCCAGCAGCGCCGGGACATCCGTCGATGGCTACACCTTC.

V is TRBV7-9 and J is TRBJ2-1; D remains ambiguous. Germline loops: CDR1 SEHNR, CDR2 FQNEAQ (reference sequence). V lost 5 bases, J lost 8 bases, and 10 bases lay in between. The CDR3 runs to 12 residues. The CDR3 sequence is CASSNLDDEQFF. In DNA, the CDR3 is TGTGCCAGCAGCAATCTAGACGATGAGCAGTTCTTC.

The chain is built from TRBV7-9 and TRBJ2-5; 12 bases match TRBD2. J gave up 3 bases and V 4 bases, and 6 bases lay outside the gene matches. From germline, CDR1 is SEHNR and CDR2 FQNEAQ (reference sequence). This CDR3 region has 16 residues. CDR3 coding DNA: TGTGCCAGCAGCTCTAGACTAGCGGGAGTGAAAGAGACCCAGTACTTC. Translated: CASSSRLAGVKETQYF.

J is TRBJ2-2 and V is TRBV29-1; D possibly corresponds to TRBD1 (6 bases). The germline V and J ends were trimmed by 1 base and 5 bases, with 11 bases remaining between them. Germline CDR1 reads SQVTM; CDR2 reads ANQGSEA. The CDR3 length is 14 residues. The CDR3 region is CSVEGSRGTGELFF. The CDR3 DNA follows: TGCAGCGTTGAAGGGTCCAGGGGAACCGGGGAGCTGTTTTTT.

V and J are TRBV27 and TRBJ2-7, with TRBD1 as a possible D gene (6 bases). V dropped 0 bases and J dropped 2 bases, with 11 bases sitting between them. Germline-derived CDR1 and CDR2 are MNHEY and SMNVEV (reference sequence). This CDR3 has 15 residues. The CDR3 protein is CASSLSLGATYEQYF. DNA for the CDR3: TGTGCCAGCAGTTTATCTCTGGGGGCAACCTACGAGCAGTACTTC.

This clonotype has only one observation. This chain uses TRBV7-8 with TRBJ2-1, with 11 bases identical to TRBD1. The CDR3 has 15 residues. Looked up from germline, CDR1 is SGHVS and CDR2 is FQNEAQ. V shed 5 bases and J 8 bases; nucleotides not matched to a gene: 8. In DNA form, the CDR3 reads TGTGCCAGCAGCAGCCGGGACAGGGGGTTCGATGAGCAGTTCTTC. Protein: CASSSRDRGFDEQFF.

The gene calls are TRBV7-6 and TRBJ2-7; the D gene is possibly TRBD1 (6 bases). Germline V gene sequence: CDR1 SGHVS, CDR2 FNYEAQ. This CDR3 comprises 13 residues. V was pared by 4 bases and J by 7 bases, with 14 bases between. CDR3 nucleotides: TGTGCCAGCAGCTCGGACAGTTTAAGGGAGCAGTACTTC. Translation: CASSSDSLREQYF.

This sequence joins TRBV28 and TRBJ2-4; 8 bases align to TRBD1. J was trimmed by 6 bases and V by 5 bases; bases with no gene match: 9. This CDR3 is 15 amino acids long. In germline, CDR1 is MDHEN, CDR2 SYDVKM. The CDR3 loop is CASSPTQGAGNIQYF. CDR3 nucleotides: TGTGCCAGCAGTCCAACTCAGGGGGCGGGAAACATTCAGTACTTC.

The rearrangement links TRBV28 to TRBJ2-5, with 8 bases identical to TRBD1. The V gene's germline CDR1 is MDHEN and CDR2 SYDVKM. The CDR3 covers 15 residues. Trimming removed 4 bases from V and 0 bases from J; junction bases left unmatched: 4. The CDR3 loop reads CASSSYRGYQETQYF. The CDR3 DNA reads as TGTGCCAGCAGTTCCTACAGGGGGTACCAAGAGACCCAGTACTTC.

The chain uses TRBV6-5 and TRBJ2-1; 7 bases agree with TRBD2. This CDR3 is built from 15 residues. Trimming removed 0 bases from V and 4 bases from J; junction bases left unmatched: 3. Germline assignment: CDR1 MNHEY and CDR2 SVGAGI. CDR3 sequence reads: CASSYSGGRYNEQFF. In DNA form, the CDR3 reads TGTGCCAGCAGTTACTCCGGCGGGAGATACAATGAGCAGTTCTTC.

The CDR3 DNA is TGCGCCAGCAGCCAGAAAGGGTGGGATACGCAGTATTTT. This sequence encodes CASSQKGWDTQYF. The chain uses TRBV4-1 and TRBJ2-3; D unclear. V was clipped by 3 bases and J by 6 bases, with 10 bases between them. Germline CDR1 reads MGHRA; CDR2 reads YSYEKL. The CDR3 contains 13 residues.

This chain joins TRBV7-9 and TRBJ2-3; tentatively, D is TRBD1 (6 bases). CDR3 length equals 15 residues. The germline CDR1 and CDR2 sequences are SEHNR and FQNEAQ (reference sequence). V dropped 5 bases and J dropped 8 bases, with 20 bases sitting between them. This CDR3 is CASSPRTDSASTQYF. In DNA, the CDR3 is TGTGCCAGCAGCCCCCGGACAGACTCGGCCAGTACGCAGTATTTT.

In DNA form, the CDR3 reads TGTGCCAGCAGCCCATACCACAGGGGGCTATTCGAGCAGTACTTC. Translating gives CASSPYHRGLFEQYF. The rearrangement links TRBV7-2 to TRBJ2-7; 9 nucleotides align to TRBD1. Germline lookup yields CDR1 SGHTA and CDR2 FQGNSA. This CDR3 spans 15 amino acids. Trimming at V came to 5 bases and at J to 6 bases, leaving 11 bases not matched to a gene.

The chain joins TRBV5-4 to TRBJ1-1; D not resolved. The CDR3 sequence is 14 residues long. Trimming removed 0 bases from V and 3 bases from J, with 9 bases in between. From germline, CDR1 is SGHNT and CDR2 YYREEE (reference sequence). The chain's CDR3 is CASSLGFPDTEAFF. The CDR3 DNA sequence: TGTGCCAGCAGCTTGGGTTTCCCAGACACTGAAGCTTTCTTT.

The chain links TRBV6-2 or TRBV6-3 to TRBJ1-2, with 7 bases matching TRBD1. The CDR3 runs to 17 residues. CDR1 and CDR2 from the germline V gene are MNHEY and SVGEGT. V shed 5 bases, J shed 4 bases, and the junction held 16 bases outside the gene matches. CDR3 amino acids: CASSQPDRVSGSYGYTF. CDR3 in DNA: TGTGCCAGCAGTCAACCCGACAGGGTGTCGGGATCCTATGGCTACACCTTC.

The chain carries TRBV20-1 and TRBJ2-5; either TRBD1 or TRBD2 may fit D (5 bases each). V gave up 6 bases and J gave up 1 base, with 15 bases separating them. The CDR3 runs 14 residues. CDR1 and CDR2 (germline): DFQATT, SNEGSKA (reference sequence). The CDR3 reads CSAEPPGPQETQYF. CDR3 DNA: TGCAGTGCCGAACCTCCGGGACCCCAAGAGACCCAGTACTTC.

V usage is TRBV19 and J usage is TRBJ2-1; a weak D match, TRBD2 (5 bases). The CDR3 is 13 amino acids. The V end lost 3 bases, the J end lost 6 bases, and 9 bases lay between the germline ends. CDR1 and CDR2 (germline): LNHDA, SQIVND (reference sequence). The CDR3 reads CASSIILANEQFF. CDR3 nucleotide sequence: TGTGCCAGTAGTATCATCCTAGCCAATGAGCAGTTCTTC.

The rearrangement uses TRBV29-1 and TRBJ2-3; D is unresolved. CDR3 length: 11 residues. Germline-derived CDR1 and CDR2 are SQVTM and ANQGSEA. Between the trimmed V and J ends, which lost 8 bases and 0 bases, there was a span of 6 bases. Here the CDR3 reads CSFSSTDTQYF. The CDR3 DNA reads as TGCAGCTTTAGTAGCACAGATACGCAGTATTTT.

The chain carries TRBV29-1 and TRBJ1-2; D is unclear. CDR1 is SQVTM and CDR2 is ANQGSEA in the germline V gene. CDR3 length: 13 amino acids. Trimming shortened V by 4 bases and J by 4 bases, and 13 bases separated the two germline ends. In nucleotides, the CDR3 is TGCAGCGTTGTTGTCAGGCTGCCCTATGGCTACACCTTC. As protein: CSVVVRLPYGYTF.

The chain recombines TRBV28 with TRBJ1-5; D is uncertain. V lost 6 bases and J 2 bases, leaving 14 bases between the germline ends. This CDR3 is built from 15 residues. CDR1 and CDR2 from the germline V gene are MDHEN and SYDVKM. This chain's CDR3 is CASRLHDSGNQPQHF. The CDR3 bases are TGTGCCAGCAGGCTCCACGATAGCGGCAATCAGCCCCAGCATTTT.

This sequence joins TRBV24-1 and TRBJ2-6, with D possibly TRBD2 on 6 matching bases. Per germline, CDR1 KGHDR and CDR2 SFDVKD. Trimming cost V 4 bases and J 0 bases, with 15 bases left between them. There are 18 residues in the CDR3. The CDR3 sequence: CATSDSETDYSGANVLTF. The CDR3 coding sequence is TGTGCCACCAGTGACTCTGAGACGGACTACTCTGGGGCCAACGTCCTGACTTTC.

The chain joins TRBV23-1 to TRBJ1-4; perhaps TRBD1 as D (5 bases). TRBV23-1 is annotated as an ORF whose role is uncertain. The CDR3 loop spans 17 amino acids. The ends were cut back, 0 bases at V and 0 bases at J, with 11 bases in the middle. The CDR3 sequence is CASSQSSGPATNEKLFF. CDR3 in DNA: TGCGCCAGCAGTCAATCGTCAGGGCCCGCAACTAATGAAAAACTGTTTTTT.

V is TRBV15 and J is TRBJ1-1; D remains ambiguous. V lost 0 bases, J lost 4 bases, and 9 bases lay in between. The CDR3 loop spans 14 amino acids. The germline CDR1 and CDR2 sequences are LNHNV and YYDKDF (reference sequence). The CDR3 DNA reads TGTGCCACCAGCAGAGATTCGGGTGTCACTGAAGCTTTCTTT. As protein: CATSRDSGVTEAFF.

The chain carries TRBV11-1 and TRBJ2-1; D gene uncertain. Germline V gives CDR1 SGHAT, CDR2 FQDESV (reference sequence). CDR3 length: 15 amino acids. Trimming removed 1 base at V and 0 bases at J, with 7 bases between. CDR3 DNA: TGTGCCAGCAGCTTAGTGGTGAGCTCCTACAATGAGCAGTTCTTC. Amino acids: CASSLVVSSYNEQFF. Drawing the rest from reference TRBV11-1 and TRBJ2-1, the complete variable domain is EAEVAQSPRYKITEKSQAVAFWCDPISGHATLYWYRQILGQGPELLVQFQDESVVDDSQLPKDRFSAERLKGVDSTLKIQPAELGDSAMYLCASSLVVSSYNEQFFGPGTRLTVL.

The rearrangement uses TRBV7-3 and TRBJ2-1; the match to TRBD2 covers 8 bases. The CDR3 spans 17 residues. Germline CDR1 is SGHTA and CDR2 is FQGTGA. The V segment lost 3 bases and the J segment 6 bases; nucleotides outside the gene matches: 13. The CDR3 here is CASSLSGGPYTPNEQFF. The CDR3 nucleotides are TGTGCCAGCAGCTTGTCGGGAGGGCCCTACACGCCCAATGAGCAGTTCTTC.